The 10 T cell receptor beta chains given below trace back to one sample, sequenced in a study of shared clonotypes between healthy human individuals. Libraries were prepared by immunoSEQ multiplex PCR; TCRdb keeps only in-frame clonotypes and omits some of them. The table records millions of clones, 90% to 95% of them present only once. What was sequenced was naive CD4+ T cells from PBMCs. Subset denoted: CD45RA+ positively selected. The origin of the receptors is a man aged 18 to 30 in good health. Some clones in this sample may be carry-over from other donors' samples.

The chain uses TRBV7-8 and TRBJ1-1; D remains ambiguous. Germline V gives CDR1 SGHVS, CDR2 FQNEAQ. V lost 0 bases and J lost 10, with 15 bases in between. The CDR3 length is 14 residues. The CDR3 sequence: CASSLARTALVAFF. For the CDR3, the DNA is TGTGCCAGCAGCTTAGCCCGGACGGCCCTCGTAGCTTTCTTT.

This chain uses TRBV28 with TRBJ2-7; TRBD1 aligns across 9 bases. Germline lookup yields CDR1 MDHEN and CDR2 SYDVKM. The CDR3 spans 14 residues. V lost 8 bases to trimming and J lost 2 bases; unmatched junction nucleotides: 7. The CDR3 region has the DNA TGTGCCAGCTCCGAGGGACAGGGAACCTACGAGCAGTACTTC. Translating it yields CASSEGQGTYEQYF.

V and J are TRBV6-1 and TRBJ1-1; 9 nucleotides match TRBD1. Germline trimming cut 5 bases from V and 4 bases from J; bases unmatched to any gene: 8. The CDR3 extends over 15 amino acids. Germline V gives CDR1 MNHNS, CDR2 SASEGT. The CDR3 sequence is CASSSTTGGTTEAFF. The CDR3 nucleotides read TGTGCCAGCAGTAGCACGACAGGGGGGACCACTGAAGCTTTCTTT.

The rearrangement joins TRBV10-3 to TRBJ1-1; TRBD1 matches 8 bases. V lost 11 bases and J lost 8; bases outside the gene matches: 7. CDR3 size: 11 residues. Per germline, CDR1 ENHRY and CDR2 SYGVKD. The CDR3 bases are TGTGCCTCCTCAGGGGGCCTCGAAGCTTTCTTT. This encodes CASSGGLEAFF.

The chain recombines TRBV6-5 with TRBJ2-7; D not resolved. Germline values: CDR1 MNHEY, CDR2 SVGAGI. The CDR3 consists of 15 residues. Between the trimmed V and J ends, which lost 0 bases and 4 bases, there was a span of 13 bases. CDR3: CASSYSEPPGYEQYF. CDR3 DNA sequence: TGTGCCAGCAGTTACTCGGAGCCCCCCGGTTACGAGCAGTACTTC.

V gene TRBV27 combines with J gene TRBJ1-5; 8 bases line up with TRBD1. The V segment lost 5 bases and the J segment 7 bases; nucleotides outside the gene matches: 10. Germline loops: CDR1 MNHEY, CDR2 SMNVEV (reference sequence). There are 15 residues in the CDR3. The CDR3 region is CASSPRTGTRQPQHF. CDR3 coding DNA: TGTGCCAGCAGTCCTCGGACAGGGACTAGGCAGCCCCAGCATTTT.

The V call is TRBV18, the J call TRBJ2-3; 10 bases are shared with TRBD2. Germline CDR1 KGHSH, CDR2 LQKENI. The CDR3 spans 16 residues. Losses at the gene ends were 4 bases for V and 4 bases for J; bases not matched to a gene: 8. The CDR3 DNA is TGTGCCAGCTCACTTAAGCGGGAGGGCCAGCCAGATACGCAGTATTTT. Amino acid sequence: CASSLKREGQPDTQYF.

Comments on this clone: The sample contains more than one DNA sequence encoding this CDR3. The chain joins TRBV7-3 to TRBJ1-1; the D is unclear. The CDR3 is 13 residues long. Trimming left V 5 bases short and J 1 base short, with 8 bases between. Germline assignment: CDR1 SGHTA and CDR2 FQGTGA. The CDR3, as DNA: TGTGCCAGCAGCCCCGGAGCGAACACTGAAGCTTTCTTT. Its translation: CASSPGANTEAFF.

V usage is TRBV5-1 and J usage is TRBJ2-7; D gene uncertain. The length of the CDR3 is 13 residues. The V gene lost 7 bases and the J gene lost 5 bases, with 16 bases spanning the gap. Germline-derived CDR1 and CDR2 are SGHRS and YFSETQ. The CDR3 spells CASSGGPGDEQYF. The DNA for the CDR3 is TGCGCCAGCTCTGGCGGCCCGGGTGACGAGCAGTACTTC.

This clone appeared once. The chain carries TRBV19 and TRBJ2-6; 9 bases map to TRBD1. The CDR3 is made up of 18 amino acids. V lost 7 bases and J lost 1; bases outside the gene matches: 11. Germline V gene sequence: CDR1 LNHDA, CDR2 SQIVND (reference sequence). CDR3 sequence (DNA): TGTGCCAGTACGCCCTCTTATGGACAGGGGTCTGGGGCCAACGTCCTGACTTTC. It encodes CASTPSYGQGSGANVLTF.